Reported below is one T cell receptor (beta chain). Its antigen is unidentified. The source of the sample is a study of metastatic and nonmetastatic thyroid tumors. No patient received treatment before thyroid surgery. Findings of the study overall: Significantly greater TCR beta diversity was reportedly found in malignant thyroid tumors than in benign nodules (in blood and tumor).

Trimming left V 5 bases short and J 0 bases short, with 6 bases between. The CDR3 contains 14 residues. CDR1 and CDR2 from the germline V gene are SGHRS and YFSETQ. TCRdb re-processed the PCR reads through MiXCR. The table includes under 50,000 clones, about 30% detected once. Sequences were obtained from blood. The gene calls are TRBV5-1 and TRBJ1-6; no definite D call. The sequence came from a male donor with papillary thyroid cancer or a benign thyroid nodule (not recorded which). Some clones in this sample may be carry-over from other donors' samples. The CDR3: CASSESSYNSPLHF. Written as DNA, the CDR3 is TGCGCCAGCAGTGAGAGCTCCTATAATTCACCCCTCCACTTT.